Below, 32 T cell receptor beta chains from the same sample are listed, as sequenced in a study of blood T cell repertoires in COVID-19. Clones were sequenced by immunoSEQ multiplex PCR, and TCRdb holds only the in-frame ones, with some missing. The data show about 250,000 clones, with about 85% seen just once and 0.7% to 0.9% held by the top ten. The sample was peripheral blood. Every receptor here comes from a human donor with COVID-19, enrolled during active disease. The donor label of this sample is uncertain.

The chain is built from TRBV27 and TRBJ2-1, with D maybe TRBD2 (5 bases). Trimming stripped 3 bases from V and 4 bases from J, with 16 bases between. This CDR3 is 16 amino acids long. Germline CDR1 is MNHEY and CDR2 is SMNVEV (reference sequence). CDR3 bases: TGTGCCAGCAGTTTTGGAACTAGGCTCGGGTACAATGAGCAGTTCTTC. As protein: CASSFGTRLGYNEQFF.

This sequence joins TRBV5-1 and TRBJ2-3; D perhaps matches TRBD1 (6 bases). The CDR3 extends over 15 amino acids. The germline V and J ends were trimmed by 2 bases and 2 bases, with 12 bases remaining between them. From germline, CDR1 is SGHRS and CDR2 YFSETQ. CDR3 region: CASSLQGFFTDTQYF. In DNA, the CDR3 is TGCGCCAGCAGCTTACAGGGATTCTTCACAGATACGCAGTATTTT.

The chain uses TRBV7-2 and TRBJ2-3; 7 nucleotides agree with TRBD2. This CDR3 region has 15 residues. V lost 5 bases and J lost 5; bases outside the gene matches: 10. Germline loops: CDR1 SGHTA, CDR2 FQGNSA. The CDR3 loop is CASSPQAGRGDTQYF. CDR3 bases: TGTGCCAGCAGCCCCCAGGCGGGGAGGGGAGATACGCAGTATTTT.

V usage is TRBV6-2 or TRBV6-3 and J usage is TRBJ2-5; D gene ambiguous. The CDR3 loop spans 12 amino acids. Trimming removed 5 bases at V and 5 bases at J, with 9 bases between. Germline V gene sequence: CDR1 MNHEY, CDR2 SVGEGT. The CDR3 protein is CASSTSFETQYF. DNA of the CDR3: TGTGCCAGCAGTACGAGCTTCGAGACCCAGTACTTC.

The chain uses TRBV27 and TRBJ1-1; D may be TRBD1 (5 bases). The V gene lost 3 bases and the J gene lost 2 bases, with 10 bases spanning the gap. Germline V gene sequence: CDR1 MNHEY, CDR2 SMNVEV (reference sequence). This CDR3 region has 14 residues. CDR3 loop: CASSLSTVNTEAFF. The CDR3 DNA is TGTGCCAGCAGTTTGTCGACAGTAAACACTGAAGCTTTCTTT.

The gene calls are TRBV2 and TRBJ2-3; 7 bases map to TRBD2. The V and J ends lost 2 bases and 2 bases, in that order; junction bases with no gene match: 7. CDR3 length: 16 amino acids. Germline V lookup: CDR1 SNHLY, CDR2 FYNNEI. The CDR3 protein is CASSEQAGLITDTQYF. CDR3 coding DNA: TGTGCCAGCAGTGAACAAGCGGGACTTATCACAGATACGCAGTATTTT.

The rearrangement links TRBV28 to TRBJ2-5, with a weak D call TRBD2 (5 bases). V was pared by 5 bases and J by 0 bases, with 13 bases between. In germline, CDR1 is MDHEN, CDR2 SYDVKM. The CDR3 is 15 amino acids. The CDR3 sequence: CASSRMDSNQETQYF. DNA of the CDR3: TGTGCCAGCAGTCGGATGGACTCAAACCAAGAGACCCAGTACTTC. Full variable domain (missing parts from reference TRBV28 and TRBJ2-5): DVKVTQSSRYLVKRTGEKVFLECVQDMDHENMFWYRQDPGLGLRLIYFSYDVKMKEKGDIPEGYSVSREKKERFSLILESASTNQTSMYLCASSRMDSNQETQYFGPGTRLLVL.

The chain recombines TRBV5-1 with TRBJ2-7; 8 bases line up with TRBD2. Germline CDR1 and CDR2: SGHRS and YFSETQ. The length of the CDR3 is 16 residues. J was trimmed by 6 bases and V by 0 bases; bases with no gene match: 11. CDR3 sequence: CASSLVSTSGSGEQYF. The CDR3 DNA sequence: TGCGCCAGCAGCTTGGTCTCCACGAGCGGGAGCGGCGAGCAGTACTTC.

The CDR3 here is CASAPQGALEETQYF. The CDR3 DNA follows: TGTGCCAGCGCCCCCCAGGGGGCATTGGAGGAGACCCAGTACTTC. The V call is TRBV28, the J call TRBJ2-5; 8 nucleotides agree with TRBD1. The CDR3 is 15 residues long. The V gene end was trimmed by 8 bases and the J gene end by 5 bases; junction bases not matched to a gene: 13. CDR1 and CDR2 from the germline V gene are MDHEN and SYDVKM.

This clone was counted once. CDR3 sequence reads: CASSPFQTTNEKLFF. Written as DNA, the CDR3 is TGTGCCAGCAGTCCTTTCCAGACAACTAATGAAAAACTGTTTTTT. The gene calls are TRBV27 and TRBJ1-4; no clear D. This CDR3 spans 15 amino acids. Trimming took 5 bases from V and 0 from J, leaving 10 bases between them. Germline V gene lookup returns CDR1 MNHEY and CDR2 SMNVEV (reference sequence).

The chain employs TRBV6-5 and TRBJ1-1, with D tentatively TRBD1 (5 bases). Germline values: CDR1 MNHEY, CDR2 SVGAGI. This CDR3 spans 15 amino acids. Trimming shortened V by 6 bases and J by 0 bases, and 14 bases separated the two germline ends. CDR3 loop: CASRLTVAMNTEAFF. DNA of the CDR3: TGTGCCAGCAGACTGACAGTGGCCATGAACACTGAAGCTTTCTTT.

This clone has a single count. This chain joins TRBV5-1 and TRBJ2-5, with D tentatively TRBD2 (6 bases). V lost 1 base to trimming and J lost 5 bases, with 15 bases between them. Germline CDR1 SGHRS, CDR2 YFSETQ. The CDR3 is 15 amino acids. CDR3 residues: CASSLLGSNEETQYF. In nucleotides, the CDR3 is TGCGCCAGCAGCTTGCTCGGGAGCAATGAGGAGACCCAGTACTTC.

The chain carries TRBV30 and TRBJ2-1, with D perhaps TRBD1 (5 bases). V lost 1 base and J 7 bases, leaving 23 bases between the germline ends. Germline CDR1 GTSNPN, CDR2 SVGIG (reference sequence). This CDR3 is 17 amino acids long. This chain's CDR3 is CAWSAPPLVRVVNEQFF. DNA of the CDR3: TGTGCCTGGAGTGCCCCCCCCTTGGTCAGGGTGGTGAATGAGCAGTTCTTC.

The chain has TRBV5-1 and TRBJ1-4, with TRBD1 as a possible D gene (6 bases). Looked up from germline, CDR1 is SGHRS and CDR2 is YFSETQ. Deletions cut 5 bases from V and 8 bases from J, with 16 bases between. The CDR3 spans 14 residues. The CDR3 DNA reads TGCGCCAGCAGTCCCAGGGGAGATAGAGAAAAACTGTTTTTT. Amino acids: CASSPRGDREKLFF.

This clone was seen repeatedly, ten times or more. In DNA form, the CDR3 reads TGTGCCTGGGCACCGGGGATCTATAATTCACCCCTCCACTTT. Translating it yields CAWAPGIYNSPLHF. J is TRBJ1-6 and V is TRBV30, with D unresolved. The CDR3 is 14 amino acids. Looked up from germline, CDR1 is GTSNPN and CDR2 is SVGIG (reference sequence). Trimming took 5 bases from V and 3 from J, leaving 11 bases between them.

Only one count was recorded for this clone. V gene TRBV4-1 combines with J gene TRBJ1-1, with D possibly TRBD1 on 5 matching bases. The V gene's germline CDR1 is MGHRA and CDR2 YSYEKL. The CDR3 consists of 17 residues. The V and J ends lost 3 bases and 0 bases respectively, with 17 bases between them. The CDR3 region is CASSHDLRQILNTEAFF. The CDR3 DNA reads as TGCGCCAGCAGCCACGACCTTAGACAGATCTTGAACACTGAAGCTTTCTTT.

The chain links TRBV14 to TRBJ2-2; D is unclear. This CDR3 is 13 amino acids long. V gave up 1 base and J gave up 6 bases, with 6 bases separating them. The germline gives CDR1 SGHDN, CDR2 FVKESK. CDR3 region: CASSQASSGELFF. Here the CDR3 DNA reads TGTGCCAGCAGCCAAGCCAGTTCCGGGGAGCTGTTTTTT.

This sequence joins TRBV4-3 and TRBJ1-2; tentative D call: TRBD1 (5 bases). CDR3 length: 14 residues. Germline V gene data show CDR1 as LGHNA and CDR2 as YSLEER. V lost 4 bases and J lost 4, with 13 bases in between. For the CDR3, the DNA is TGCGCCAGCAGCCTCAGCCGGAGGGGCTATGGCTACACCTTC. Its protein product is CASSLSRRGYGYTF.

The chain has TRBV6-1 and TRBJ1-1; D possibly corresponds to TRBD1 (5 bases). This CDR3 has 13 residues. CDR1 and CDR2 from the germline V gene are MNHNS and SASEGT. V dropped 0 bases and J dropped 4 bases, with 6 bases sitting between them. The CDR3 nucleotides are TGTGCCAGCAGTGAAGCAGGGGTCACTGAAGCTTTCTTT. It translates to CASSEAGVTEAFF.

This clone was detected a few times. The chain uses TRBV7-3 and TRBJ2-2; D might be TRBD2 (5 bases). With 5 bases removed from V and 6 bases from J, the gap between germline ends came to 13 bases. The CDR3 has 14 residues. Germline CDR1 is SGHTA and CDR2 is FQGTGA. CDR3 in amino acids: CASSPGNQAGELFF. The CDR3 DNA follows: TGTGCCAGCAGCCCCGGGAATCAAGCCGGGGAGCTGTTTTTT.

This clone appeared a single time. The chain combines TRBV19 with TRBJ1-6, with TRBD1 identical over 7 bases. The CDR3 extends over 14 amino acids. With V trimmed by 7 bases and J by 7 bases, 7 bases remained unmatched. Germline V CDR1 and CDR2: LNHDA, SQIVND (reference sequence). In nucleotides, the CDR3 is TGTGCCAGTATCGCCAGGGGGGAAAATTCACCCCTCCACTTT. Protein product: CASIARGENSPLHF.

The chain links TRBV7-9 to TRBJ2-3; 11 positions match TRBD2. V shed 5 bases and J 4 bases; nucleotides not matched to a gene: 5. This CDR3 comprises 15 residues. Germline assignment: CDR1 SEHNR and CDR2 FQNEAQ (reference sequence). The CDR3 DNA is TGTGCCAGCAGCACCGGGACTAGCGGCTCAGATACGCAGTATTTT. It specifies CASSTGTSGSDTQYF.

This chain connects TRBV2 to TRBJ1-3; D not resolved. V was cut by 1 base and J by 3 bases, with 10 bases left in between. Per the germline V gene, CDR1 is SNHLY and CDR2 is FYNNEI. The CDR3 is made up of 15 amino acids. CDR3 in DNA: TGTGCCAGCAGTGAAGGGTCAGTCATTGGAAACACCATATATTTT. Protein sequence: CASSEGSVIGNTIYF.

This clone occurred a few times. This chain joins TRBV19 and TRBJ2-1, with 11 bases matching TRBD2. The CDR3 has 15 amino acids. Germline V gene lookup returns CDR1 LNHDA and CDR2 SQIVND (reference sequence). Trimming took 5 bases from V and 2 from J; bases not matched to a gene: 2. The CDR3 is CASSETSGTYNEQFF. The DNA for the CDR3 is TGTGCCAGTAGTGAGACTAGCGGGACCTACAATGAGCAGTTCTTC.

This clone was picked up a small number of times. The J gene is TRBJ1-2, the V gene TRBV7-2; tentatively, D is TRBD1 (6 bases). This CDR3 is built from 16 residues. The germline V gene has CDR1 SGHTA and CDR2 FQGNSA. Trimming shortened V by 5 bases and J by 4 bases, and 20 bases separated the two germline ends. The CDR3 nucleotides are TGTGCCAGCAGCCCTAACACGGGGACAACAGCCTATGGCTACACCTTC. It encodes CASSPNTGTTAYGYTF. Full variable domain (rest looked up from reference TRBV7-2 and TRBJ1-2): GAGVSQSPSNKVTEKGKDVELRCDPISGHTALYWYRQSLGQGLEFLIYFQGNSAPDKSGLPSDRFSAERTGGSVSTLTIQRTQQEDSAVYLCASSPNTGTTAYGYTFGSGTRLTVV.

V gene TRBV7-3 combines with J gene TRBJ1-1; 7 bases agree with TRBD1. Germline CDR1 SGHTA, CDR2 FQGTGA. After removal of 5 bases from V and 6 bases from J, the junction contained 12 bases not matched to a gene. The CDR3 spans 15 residues. This CDR3 reads CASSLGYRGRPEAFF. The CDR3 region has the DNA TGTGCCAGCAGCCTCGGATACAGGGGTAGACCTGAAGCTTTCTTT.

The rearrangement links TRBV9 to TRBJ2-1; 7 bases map to TRBD2. The junction had 2 bases not matched to a gene; V was cut back by 0 bases and J by 2 bases. Germline V gene data show CDR1 as SGDLS and CDR2 as YYNGEE. This CDR3 has 15 residues. The CDR3 protein is CASSVDSGTYNEQFF. CDR3 nucleotide sequence: TGTGCCAGCAGCGTAGACAGCGGGACCTACAATGAGCAGTTCTTC.

The rearrangement links TRBV7-6 to TRBJ1-2, with a possible D match to TRBD1 (6 bases). Deletions cut 1 base from V and 8 bases from J, with 11 bases between. The CDR3 has 13 residues. Germline V CDR1 and CDR2: SGHVS, FNYEAQ. The CDR3 DNA reads as TGTGCCAGCAGCTTAGAACAGGGAAGCGGCTACACCTTC. It codes for CASSLEQGSGYTF.

The chain carries TRBV7-3 and TRBJ2-1; 10 nucleotides align to TRBD1. Germline-derived CDR1 and CDR2 are SGHTA and FQGTGA. The CDR3 is 15 residues long. Unmatched junction bases numbered 9, after V lost 6 bases and J lost 7 bases. The CDR3 is CASSLMWGQGNEQFF. The CDR3 DNA follows: TGTGCCAGCAGTCTCATGTGGGGACAGGGGAATGAGCAGTTCTTC.

This clone came up once. The V gene is TRBV5-1, the J gene TRBJ2-3, with D possibly being TRBD2 (6 bases). Trimming shortened V by 0 bases and J by 2 bases, and 13 bases separated the two germline ends. Germline CDR1 SGHRS, CDR2 YFSETQ. The CDR3 spans 16 residues. The DNA of the CDR3 is TGCGCCAGCAGCTTGGAGCATCGGGGGATCACAGATACGCAGTATTTT. It yields the protein CASSLEHRGITDTQYF.

The chain couples TRBV5-1 to TRBJ2-6; D is ambiguous. V was shortened by 4 bases and J by 0 bases, with 5 bases between the two germline ends. Germline V gene data show CDR1 as SGHRS and CDR2 as YFSETQ. This CDR3 has 14 residues. The CDR3 loop reads CASSPSSGANVLTF. CDR3 in DNA: TGCGCCAGCAGCCCCAGCTCTGGGGCCAACGTCCTGACTTTC.

The chain recombines TRBV19 with TRBJ2-4; 7 bases line up with TRBD1. This CDR3 is 15 amino acids long. Germline V CDR1 and CDR2: LNHDA, SQIVND (reference sequence). V lost 10 bases and J lost 6; bases outside the gene matches: 15. DNA for the CDR3: TGTGCCACCACCGAAACCGGGGCAGGGGGAAACATTCAGTACTTC. Translated, it gives CATTETGAGGNIQYF. Combining the CDR3 with reference TRBV19 and TRBJ2-4 gives the whole variable domain DGGITQSPKYLFRKEGQNVTLSCEQNLNHDAMYWYRQDPGQGLRLIYYSQIVNDFQKGDIAEGYSVSREKKESFPLTVTSAQKNPTAFYLCATTETGAGGNIQYFGAGTRLSVL.